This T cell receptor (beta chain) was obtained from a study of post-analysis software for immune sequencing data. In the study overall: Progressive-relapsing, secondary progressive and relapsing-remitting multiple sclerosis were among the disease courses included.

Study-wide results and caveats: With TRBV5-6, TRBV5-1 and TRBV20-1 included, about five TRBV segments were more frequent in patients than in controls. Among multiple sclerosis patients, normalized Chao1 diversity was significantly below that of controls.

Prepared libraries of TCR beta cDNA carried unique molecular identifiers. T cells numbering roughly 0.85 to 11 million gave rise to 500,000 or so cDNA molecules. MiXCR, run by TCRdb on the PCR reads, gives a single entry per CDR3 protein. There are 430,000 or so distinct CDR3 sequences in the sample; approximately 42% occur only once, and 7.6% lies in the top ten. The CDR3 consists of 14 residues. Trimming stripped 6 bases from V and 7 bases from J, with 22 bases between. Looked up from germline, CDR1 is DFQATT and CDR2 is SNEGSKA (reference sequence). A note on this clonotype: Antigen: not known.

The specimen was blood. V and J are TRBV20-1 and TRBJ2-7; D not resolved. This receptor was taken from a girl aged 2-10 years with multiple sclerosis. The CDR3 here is CSALGLETYNEQYF. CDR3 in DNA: TGCAGTGCGCTGGGTCTCGAGACCTACAATGAGCAGTACTTC.